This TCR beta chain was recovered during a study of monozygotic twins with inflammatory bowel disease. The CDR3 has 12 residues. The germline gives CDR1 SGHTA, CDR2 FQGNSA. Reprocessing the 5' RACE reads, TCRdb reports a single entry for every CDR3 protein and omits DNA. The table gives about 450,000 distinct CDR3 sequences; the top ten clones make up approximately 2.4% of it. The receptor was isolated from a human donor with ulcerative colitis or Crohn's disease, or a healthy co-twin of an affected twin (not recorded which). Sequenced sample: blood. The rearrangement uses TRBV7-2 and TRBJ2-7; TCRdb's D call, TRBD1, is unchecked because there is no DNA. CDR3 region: CASSLGSPGQYF.